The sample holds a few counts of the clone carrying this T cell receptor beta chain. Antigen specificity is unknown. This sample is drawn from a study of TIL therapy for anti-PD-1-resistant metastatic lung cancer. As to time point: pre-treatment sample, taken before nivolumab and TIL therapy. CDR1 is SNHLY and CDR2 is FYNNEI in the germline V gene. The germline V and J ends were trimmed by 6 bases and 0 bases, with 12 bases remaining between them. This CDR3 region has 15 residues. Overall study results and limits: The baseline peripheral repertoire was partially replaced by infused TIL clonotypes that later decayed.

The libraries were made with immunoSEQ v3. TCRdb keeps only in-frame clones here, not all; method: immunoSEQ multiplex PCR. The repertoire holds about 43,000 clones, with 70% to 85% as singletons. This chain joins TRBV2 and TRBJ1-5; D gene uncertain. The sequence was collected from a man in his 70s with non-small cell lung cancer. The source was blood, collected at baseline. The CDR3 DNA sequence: TGTGCCAGCAGCGAGGGTCAGGTTAGCAATCAGCCCCAGCATTTT. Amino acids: CASSEGQVSNQPQHF.